Listed below are T cell receptor beta chains from one sample, sequenced in a study of siplizumab effects on memory and regulatory T cells. The method was immunoSEQ multiplex PCR; TCRdb's version includes in-frame clones alone and lacks a portion of them. Here the sample spans some 97,000 clones, approximately 94% being singletons. Sequencing was done on a sample of non-Treg CD4+ T cells sorted from blood. These receptors all stem from a human donor in good health. Each CDR3 is given with its conserved first and last residue. Each record gives: clone size, V gene, J gene, D gene, CDR3 protein, CDR3 DNA. A D gene is named only where the DNA matches it firmly. Clone size, where shown, is once, few, many, or a class for clones that have expanded.

clone size: -; V gene: TRBV9; J gene: TRBJ2-1; D gene: TRBD2; CDR3 protein: CASSVGLAGEDEQFF; CDR3 DNA: TGTGCCAGCAGCGTTGGCCTAGCGGGAGAAGATGAGCAGTTCTTC
clone size: -; V gene: TRBV7-9; J gene: TRBJ2-1; D gene: -; CDR3 protein: CASSHSLAFHYNEQFF; CDR3 DNA: TGTGCCAGCAGCCATTCTCTAGCGTTCCACTACAATGAGCAGTTCTTC
clone size: -; V gene: TRBV5-4; J gene: TRBJ2-7; D gene: -; CDR3 protein: CASSQDLRQNQAYEQYF; CDR3 DNA: TGTGCCAGCAGCCAAGATCTAAGACAGAATCAGGCCTACGAGCAGTACTTC
clone size: -; V gene: TRBV28; J gene: TRBJ2-1; D gene: TRBD2; CDR3 protein: CASSFRRVVTSGRDNEQFF; CDR3 DNA: TGTGCCAGCAGTTTTAGGAGAGTTGTCACTAGCGGGAGGGACAATGAGCAGTTCTTC
clone size: -; V gene: TRBV10-3; J gene: TRBJ1-1; D gene: TRBD1; CDR3 protein: CAISEEGQVFTEAFF; CDR3 DNA: TGTGCCATCAGTGAGGAGGGACAGGTCTTCACTGAAGCTTTCTTT
clone size: once; V gene: TRBV28; J gene: TRBJ2-3; D gene: -; CDR3 protein: CASTGVTDTQYF; CDR3 DNA: TGTGCCAGCACCGGGGTGACAGATACGCAGTATTTT
clone size: -; V gene: TRBV5-4; J gene: TRBJ2-7; D gene: -; CDR3 protein: CASSAMTGLDSEQYF; CDR3 DNA: TGTGCCAGCAGCGCGATGACAGGCCTCGACTCCGAGCAGTACTTC
clone size: once; V gene: TRBV5-1; J gene: TRBJ2-7; D gene: -; CDR3 protein: CASSSGPRESYEQYF; CDR3 DNA: TGCGCCAGCAGCTCAGGGCCCCGGGAGTCCTACGAGCAGTACTTC
clone size: -; V gene: TRBV18; J gene: TRBJ2-1; D gene: -; CDR3 protein: CASSPPLVTHEQFF; CDR3 DNA: TGTGCCAGCTCACCACCTTTAGTCACCCATGAGCAGTTCTTC
clone size: once; V gene: TRBV4-2; J gene: TRBJ2-4; D gene: TRBD2; CDR3 protein: CASSQDGAGGRNIQYF; CDR3 DNA: TGTGCCAGCAGCCAAGACGGGGCGGGGGGAAGAAACATTCAGTACTTC
clone size: -; V gene: TRBV10-1; J gene: TRBJ2-3; D gene: -; CDR3 protein: CASSERYPTTDTQYF; CDR3 DNA: TGCGCCAGCAGTGAGAGGTACCCCACCACAGATACGCAGTATTTT
clone size: -; V gene: TRBV19; J gene: TRBJ1-2; D gene: TRBD1; CDR3 protein: CASSIAGDSDYGYTF; CDR3 DNA: TGTGCCAGTAGCATAGCCGGGGACAGCGACTATGGCTACACCTTC
clone size: -; V gene: TRBV9; J gene: TRBJ2-3; D gene: -; CDR3 protein: CASSVSSSSSTDTQYF; CDR3 DNA: TGTGCCAGCAGCGTCAGTTCATCTTCTAGCACAGATACGCAGTATTTT
clone size: -; V gene: TRBV15; J gene: TRBJ1-1; D gene: -; CDR3 protein: CATSRDQSVTRRGRNTEAFF; CDR3 DNA: TGTGCCACCAGCAGAGATCAATCGGTGACCCGGCGGGGGAGGAACACTGAAGCTTTCTTT
clone size: once; V gene: TRBV5-5; J gene: TRBJ1-1; D gene: -; CDR3 protein: CASSLWPLNTEAFF; CDR3 DNA: TGTGCCAGCAGCTTGTGGCCGTTAAACACTGAAGCTTTCTTT
clone size: -; V gene: TRBV6-1; J gene: TRBJ2-7; D gene: -; CDR3 protein: CASRVGDEQYF; CDR3 DNA: TGTGCCAGCAGGGTAGGGGACGAGCAGTACTTC
clone size: -; V gene: TRBV15; J gene: TRBJ2-1; D gene: -; CDR3 protein: CATSTDNPGEQFF; CDR3 DNA: TGTGCCACCAGCACGGATAACCCTGGTGAGCAGTTCTTC
clone size: -; V gene: TRBV25-1; J gene: TRBJ2-6; D gene: TRBD1; CDR3 protein: CASSVTGDGANVLTF; CDR3 DNA: TGTGCCAGCAGTGTGACAGGGGATGGGGCCAACGTCCTGACTTTC
clone size: -; V gene: TRBV9; J gene: TRBJ1-4; D gene: -; CDR3 protein: CASSRAPTRGGEKLFF; CDR3 DNA: TGTGCCAGCAGCCGAGCACCCACCAGGGGCGGTGAAAAACTGTTTTTT
clone size: -; V gene: TRBV5-1; J gene: TRBJ2-5; D gene: TRBD1; CDR3 protein: CASSPRGETQYF; CDR3 DNA: TGCGCCAGCAGCCCCAGGGGGGAGACCCAGTACTTC
clone size: -; V gene: TRBV5-1; J gene: TRBJ1-2; D gene: TRBD1; CDR3 protein: CASSLESTGDYGYTF; CDR3 DNA: TGCGCCAGCAGCTTGGAATCGACAGGGGACTATGGCTACACCTTC
clone size: once; V gene: TRBV19; J gene: TRBJ2-2; D gene: TRBD1; CDR3 protein: CASSTPGQGFAGELFF; CDR3 DNA: TGTGCCAGTAGTACACCGGGACAGGGGTTCGCCGGGGAGCTGTTTTTT
clone size: once; V gene: TRBV4-2; J gene: TRBJ1-2; D gene: -; CDR3 protein: CASSQAPEMYRRGYTF; CDR3 DNA: TGTGCCAGCAGCCAAGCCCCGGAGATGTACCGTCGCGGCTACACCTTC
clone size: -; V gene: TRBV6-5; J gene: TRBJ1-2; D gene: -; CDR3 protein: CAARDTYGYTF; CDR3 DNA: TGTGCCGCTAGGGATACCTATGGCTACACCTTC
clone size: -; V gene: TRBV20-1; J gene: TRBJ1-2; D gene: -; CDR3 protein: CSADRNYGYTF; CDR3 DNA: TGCAGCGCAGACAGGAACTATGGCTACACCTTC
clone size: -; V gene: TRBV6-5; J gene: TRBJ1-6; D gene: -; CDR3 protein: CASRQSQAGNSPLHF; CDR3 DNA: TGTGCCAGCAGACAATCCCAGGCGGGCAATTCACCCCTCCACTTT
clone size: -; V gene: TRBV6-1; J gene: TRBJ2-7; D gene: TRBD1; CDR3 protein: CASSEQGQGSGYEQYF; CDR3 DNA: TGTGCCAGCAGTGAACAGGGACAGGGGAGTGGCTACGAGCAGTACTTC
clone size: once; V gene: TRBV28; J gene: TRBJ1-3; D gene: TRBD1; CDR3 protein: CASSLETGAASGNTIYF; CDR3 DNA: TGTGCCAGCAGTTTGGAGACAGGGGCCGCCTCTGGAAACACCATATATTTT
clone size: -; V gene: TRBV11-2; J gene: TRBJ2-5; D gene: TRBD1; CDR3 protein: CASSLRFTGDNARRYF; CDR3 DNA: TGTGCCAGCAGCTTAAGGTTTACAGGGGACAACGCTCGGCGGTACTTC
clone size: -; V gene: TRBV7-6; J gene: TRBJ2-7; D gene: -; CDR3 protein: CASRLNPGSGGEQYF; CDR3 DNA: TGTGCCAGCAGACTTAACCCAGGGTCAGGAGGCGAGCAGTACTTC
clone size: -; V gene: TRBV6-7; J gene: TRBJ1-2; D gene: -; CDR3 protein: CASSYSRPAGMRARAFGYTF; CDR3 DNA: TGTGCCAGCAGTTACTCGAGACCCGCCGGGATGAGGGCGCGTGCTTTTGGCTACACCTTC
clone size: -; V gene: TRBV29-1; J gene: TRBJ2-7; D gene: -; CDR3 protein: CSVADGTYEQYF; CDR3 DNA: TGCAGCGTAGCTGACGGAACCTACGAGCAGTACTTC
clone size: -; V gene: TRBV5-1; J gene: TRBJ2-2; D gene: -; CDR3 protein: CASSLGGPGELFF; CDR3 DNA: TGCGCCAGCAGCTTAGGAGGGCCCGGGGAGCTGTTTTTT
clone size: -; V gene: TRBV18; J gene: TRBJ1-3; D gene: -; CDR3 protein: CASSPTPRGTGNTIYF; CDR3 DNA: TGTGCCAGCTCACCAACCCCGAGGGGTACTGGAAACACCATATATTTT
clone size: -; V gene: TRBV5-1; J gene: TRBJ2-1; D gene: TRBD1; CDR3 protein: CASSPFPSDRGAISQFF; CDR3 DNA: TGCGCCAGCAGCCCGTTCCCCTCGGACAGGGGGGCGATCTCTCAGTTCTTC
clone size: -; V gene: TRBV27; J gene: TRBJ2-3; D gene: TRBD2; CDR3 protein: CASSPQRTSGTDTQYF; CDR3 DNA: TGTGCCAGCAGTCCTCAGCGGACTAGCGGCACAGATACGCAGTATTTT
clone size: -; V gene: TRBV19; J gene: TRBJ2-1; D gene: TRBD1; CDR3 protein: CASTETGGLSYNEQFF; CDR3 DNA: TGTGCCAGTACGGAGACAGGGGGCCTCTCCTACAATGAGCAGTTCTTC
clone size: -; V gene: TRBV7-6; J gene: TRBJ2-3; D gene: -; CDR3 protein: CASSIAQGRSTDTQYF; CDR3 DNA: TGTGCCAGCAGCATCGCCCAGGGCCGGAGCACAGATACGCAGTATTTT
clone size: -; V gene: TRBV5-1; J gene: TRBJ2-7; D gene: -; CDR3 protein: CASSPGATTYTEQYF; CDR3 DNA: TGCGCCAGCAGCCCGGGAGCAACCACCTACACCGAGCAGTACTTC
clone size: -; V gene: TRBV4-3; J gene: TRBJ1-5; D gene: -; CDR3 protein: CASTPEVAGSNQPQHF; CDR3 DNA: TGCGCCAGCACTCCCGAGGTGGCCGGGAGCAATCAGCCCCAGCATTTT